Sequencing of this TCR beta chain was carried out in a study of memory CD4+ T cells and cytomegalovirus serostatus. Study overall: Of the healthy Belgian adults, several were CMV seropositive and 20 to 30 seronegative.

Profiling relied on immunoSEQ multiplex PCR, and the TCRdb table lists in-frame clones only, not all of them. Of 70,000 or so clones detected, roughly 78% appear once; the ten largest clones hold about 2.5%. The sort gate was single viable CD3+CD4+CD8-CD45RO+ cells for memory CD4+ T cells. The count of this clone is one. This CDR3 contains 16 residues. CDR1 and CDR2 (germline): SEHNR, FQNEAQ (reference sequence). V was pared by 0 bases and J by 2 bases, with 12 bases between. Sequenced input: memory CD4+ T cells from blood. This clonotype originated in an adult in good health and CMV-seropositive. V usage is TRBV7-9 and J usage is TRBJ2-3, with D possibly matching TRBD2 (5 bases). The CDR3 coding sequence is TGTGCCAGCAGCTTAGCCCGACTATATGCCACAGATACGCAGTATTTT. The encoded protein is CASSLARLYATDTQYF.